This T cell receptor beta chain was recovered during a study of T-cell memory formation after mild COVID-19. Study context: The TCR clusters were mostly specific to one donor. General study results and limits: Pre-infection memory held some responding clones, suggesting pre-existing cross-reactive T cells responded. CD4+ contracting clones were found mainly in CM and EM, and CD8+ ones in EMRA.

Germline lookup yields CDR1 LGHNA and CDR2 YNFKEQ. The trim removed 1 base at V and 5 bases at J, leaving 3 bases unmatched. The CDR3 consists of 16 residues. From 5'RACE with constant-segment primers came TCR alpha and TCR beta cDNA libraries that carried sample barcodes and UMIs. TCRdb re-called the 5' RACE reads with MiXCR, one entry per CDR3 protein. This repertoire shows 100,000 to 120,000 distinct CDR3 sequences, roughly 20% found once; its top ten account for approximately 40%. This clonotype was counted between two and nine times. Antigen: not known. The chain links TRBV4-2 to TRBJ2-3, with 13 bases that match TRBD2. The sequence came from a man between 18 and 29 years old who had mild COVID-19 (a few samples of this study predate the infection). Cell type and time point are not known. The sequencing sample was made of PBMCs or a T cell subset sorted from them (not recorded which). The CDR3 region has the DNA TGTGCCAGCAGCCAAGCACTAGCGGGGGGGCAAGATACGCAGTATTTT. This translates into CASSQALAGGQDTQYF.